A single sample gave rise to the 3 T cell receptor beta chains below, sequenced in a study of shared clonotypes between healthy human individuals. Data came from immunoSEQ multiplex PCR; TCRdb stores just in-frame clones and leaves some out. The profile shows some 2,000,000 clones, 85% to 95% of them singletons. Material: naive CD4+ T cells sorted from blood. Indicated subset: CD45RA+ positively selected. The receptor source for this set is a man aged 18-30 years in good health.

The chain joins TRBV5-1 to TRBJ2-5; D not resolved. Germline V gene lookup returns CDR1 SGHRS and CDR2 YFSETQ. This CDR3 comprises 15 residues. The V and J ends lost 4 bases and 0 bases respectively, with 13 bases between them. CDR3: CASSRSAAYQETQYF. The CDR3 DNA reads TGCGCCAGCAGCCGGTCGGCGGCGTACCAAGAGACCCAGTACTTC.

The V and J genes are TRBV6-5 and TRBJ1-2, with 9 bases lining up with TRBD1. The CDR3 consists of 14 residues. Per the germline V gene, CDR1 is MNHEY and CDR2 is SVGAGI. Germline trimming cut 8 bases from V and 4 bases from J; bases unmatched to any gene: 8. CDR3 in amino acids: CASGEQGAGYGYTF. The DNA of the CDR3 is TGTGCCAGCGGTGAACAGGGGGCCGGCTATGGCTACACCTTC.

CDR3 residues: CASSDRVLNTGELFF. DNA of the CDR3: TGTGCCAGCAGTGATAGGGTCCTGAACACCGGGGAGCTGTTTTTT. The chain carries TRBV2 and TRBJ2-2, with D uncertain. The CDR3 covers 15 residues. Trimming took off 3 bases at V and 1 base at J, with 9 bases between the two ends. CDR1 and CDR2 from the germline V gene are SNHLY and FYNNEI.